Below are 4 T cell receptor beta chains sequenced from a single sample in a study of T cell changes during pregnancy in multiple sclerosis. The table came from immunoSEQ multiplex PCR; TCRdb's copy has only in-frame clones and leaves some out. This sample has around 34,000 clones, with 90% found just once. Sequencing used CD8+ T cells from peripheral blood mononuclear cells, obtained in the first trimester of pregnancy. These receptors were taken from a female donor with multiple sclerosis, enrolled in a pregnancy study.

The CDR3 reads CASSDPIRGSYEQYF. CDR3 coding DNA: TGTGCCAGCAGTGACCCGATTCGCGGGTCCTACGAGCAGTACTTC. V is TRBV27 and J is TRBJ2-7; TRBD2 is a possible D gene (5 bases). Per germline, CDR1 MNHEY and CDR2 SMNVEV (reference sequence). The CDR3 runs 15 residues. V was cut by 5 bases and J by 1 base, with 15 bases left in between.

V and J are TRBV7-9 and TRBJ2-7; 9 positions agree with TRBD1. The germline V gene has CDR1 SEHNR and CDR2 FQNEAQ (reference sequence). J was trimmed by 2 bases and V by 5 bases; bases with no gene match: 4. The CDR3 covers 14 residues. The CDR3 is CASSPRQGAYEQYF. CDR3 bases: TGTGCCAGCAGCCCGAGACAGGGGGCCTACGAGCAGTACTTC.

This chain connects TRBV4-1 to TRBJ2-3; TRBD2 might be the D (6 bases). The CDR3 consists of 17 residues. The germline gives CDR1 MGHRA, CDR2 YSYEKL. The V end was cut by 1 base, the J end by 5 bases, with 19 bases between. This chain's CDR3 is CASSQVPSSAGGDTQYF. DNA of the CDR3: TGCGCCAGCAGCCAAGTCCCTTCTAGCGCTGGTGGAGATACGCAGTATTTT.

This clone was recorded a few times. The chain employs TRBV15 and TRBJ2-5; no clear D gene. V lost 0 bases, J lost 7 bases, and 15 bases lay in between. This CDR3 has 15 residues. Germline V gene lookup returns CDR1 LNHNV and CDR2 YYDKDF (reference sequence). CDR3 DNA sequence: TGTGCCACCAGCAGAGATCTTGGGTCCCCGGGGACCCAGTACTTC. Encoded protein: CATSRDLGSPGTQYF.